Sequencing of this TCR beta chain was carried out in a study of human T cells and chemical hapten exposure. Study summary: Subjects had 2% DPC placed on roughly 2 cm by roughly 2 cm of upper inner arm skin for sensitization.

TCRdb processed the RACE reads anew with MiXCR; each CDR3 protein has one entry. The profile shows around 53,000 distinct CDR3 sequences, 9.3% of them singletons. This clonotype was observed many times. Its matching antigen is unknown. Regarding the study as a whole: The number of TCRs above 1 in 1000 frequency did not change after DPC sensitization.

This CDR3 has 16 residues. With V trimmed by 3 bases and J by 5 bases, 8 bases remained unmatched. Indicated time point: patch test 1, 2 weeks after DPC sensitization. Described treatment: therapeutic diphenylcyclopropenone sensitization with weekly scalp DPC. This clonotype was sampled from a woman aged 45-65 years with alopecia areata. Some clones in this sample may be carry-over from other donors' samples. The rearrangement uses TRBV12-3 or TRBV12-4 and TRBJ2-2, with 8 bases matching TRBD1. The sample here was whole blood, taken in connection with sensitization to the hapten diphenylcyclopropenone (DPC). The chain's CDR3 is CASSFLAGGSTGELFF. CDR3 bases: TGTGCCAGCAGTTTCTTAGCAGGGGGCAGTACCGGGGAGCTGTTTTTT.